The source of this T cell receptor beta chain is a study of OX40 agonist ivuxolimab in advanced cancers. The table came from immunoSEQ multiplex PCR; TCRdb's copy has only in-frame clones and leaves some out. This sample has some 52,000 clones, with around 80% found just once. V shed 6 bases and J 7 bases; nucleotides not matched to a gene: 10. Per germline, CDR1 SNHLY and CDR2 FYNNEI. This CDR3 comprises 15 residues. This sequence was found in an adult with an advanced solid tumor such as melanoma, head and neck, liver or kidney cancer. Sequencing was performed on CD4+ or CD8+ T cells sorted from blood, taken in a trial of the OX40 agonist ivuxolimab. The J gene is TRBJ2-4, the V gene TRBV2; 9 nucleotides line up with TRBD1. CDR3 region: CASSLAPGTGNIQYF. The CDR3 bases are TGTGCCAGCAGCCTAGCGCCTGGGACAGGGAACATTCAGTACTTC.